These 4 T cell receptor beta chains came from one sample sequenced in a study of T cell responses to AZD1222 COVID-19 vaccine. The protocol was immunoSEQ multiplex PCR, while the TCRdb copy is restricted to in-frame clones and leaves out a portion. The sample carries about 140,000 clones, almost 95% recorded once. The sample in question was peripheral blood, obtained on day 0 of AZD1222 vaccination. These receptors all come from an adult in good health.

A single count supports this clone. J is TRBJ1-1 and V is TRBV19; D is undetermined. From germline, CDR1 is LNHDA and CDR2 SQIVND (reference sequence). Trimming removed 7 bases from V and 3 bases from J, with 15 bases in between. The CDR3 is 14 amino acids. The CDR3: CASTPFWRDTEAFF. CDR3 nucleotides: TGTGCCAGTACCCCCTTCTGGCGGGACACTGAAGCTTTCTTT. Drawing the rest from reference TRBV19 and TRBJ1-1, the complete variable domain is DGGITQSPKYLFRKEGQNVTLSCEQNLNHDAMYWYRQDPGQGLRLIYYSQIVNDFQKGDIAEGYSVSREKKESFPLTVTSAQKNPTAFYLCASTPFWRDTEAFFGQGTRLTVV.

This clone has just a few counts. The genes are TRBV10-3 and TRBJ2-3; D is unresolved. V dropped 8 bases and J dropped 2 bases, with 11 bases sitting between them. Germline lookup yields CDR1 ENHRY and CDR2 SYGVKD. The CDR3 spans 13 residues. The CDR3 reads CAICPGVTDTQYF. The CDR3 DNA follows: TGTGCCATCTGCCCTGGGGTCACAGATACGCAGTATTTT.

CDR3 residues: CASSYWGGRGTDTQYF. DNA for the CDR3: TGTGCCAGCAGTTACTGGGGCGGGAGGGGCACAGATACGCAGTATTTT. The V gene is TRBV6-5, the J gene TRBJ2-3; TRBD2 matches 9 bases. Germline assignment: CDR1 MNHEY and CDR2 SVGAGI. The CDR3 spans 16 residues. With 1 base clipped from V and 1 base from J, the junction kept 3 bases outside the gene matches.

This chain's CDR3 is CASSQPAFRYNSPLHF. CDR3 bases: TGTGCCAGCAGCCAACCGGCGTTCCGCTATAATTCACCCCTCCACTTT. The chain couples TRBV28 to TRBJ1-6; no definite D call. The CDR3 totals 16 residues. V was trimmed by 6 bases and J by 3 bases, leaving 15 bases between them. Germline V CDR1 and CDR2: MDHEN, SYDVKM. The variable domain in full, completed from reference TRBV28 and TRBJ1-6, reads DVKVTQSSRYLVKRTGEKVFLECVQDMDHENMFWYRQDPGLGLRLIYFSYDVKMKEKGDIPEGYSVSREKKERFSLILESASTNQTSMYLCASSQPAFRYNSPLHFGNGTRLTVT.